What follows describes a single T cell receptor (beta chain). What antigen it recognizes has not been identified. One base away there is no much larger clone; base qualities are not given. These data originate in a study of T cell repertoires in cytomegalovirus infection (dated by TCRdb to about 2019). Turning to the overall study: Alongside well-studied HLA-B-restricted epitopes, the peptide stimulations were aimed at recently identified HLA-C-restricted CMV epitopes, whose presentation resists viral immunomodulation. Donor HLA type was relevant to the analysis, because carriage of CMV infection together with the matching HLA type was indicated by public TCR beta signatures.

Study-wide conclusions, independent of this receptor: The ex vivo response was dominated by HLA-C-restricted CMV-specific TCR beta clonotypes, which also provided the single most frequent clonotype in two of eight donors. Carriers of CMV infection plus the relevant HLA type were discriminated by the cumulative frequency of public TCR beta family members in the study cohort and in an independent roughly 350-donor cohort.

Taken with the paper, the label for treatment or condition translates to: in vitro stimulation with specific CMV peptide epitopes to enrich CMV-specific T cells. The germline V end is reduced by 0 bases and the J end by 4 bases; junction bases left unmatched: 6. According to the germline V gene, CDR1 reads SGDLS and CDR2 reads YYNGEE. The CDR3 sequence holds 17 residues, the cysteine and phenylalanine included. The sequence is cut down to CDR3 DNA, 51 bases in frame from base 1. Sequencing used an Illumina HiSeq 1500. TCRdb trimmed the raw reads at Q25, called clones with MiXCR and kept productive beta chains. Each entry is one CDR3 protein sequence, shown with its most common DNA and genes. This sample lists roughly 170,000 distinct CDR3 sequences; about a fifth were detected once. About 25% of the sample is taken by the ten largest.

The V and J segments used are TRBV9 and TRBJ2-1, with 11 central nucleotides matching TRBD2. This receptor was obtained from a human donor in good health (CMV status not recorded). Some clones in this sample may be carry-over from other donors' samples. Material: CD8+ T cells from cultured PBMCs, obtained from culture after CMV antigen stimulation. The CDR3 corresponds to CASSVEGTSGPYNEQFF. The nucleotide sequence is TGTGCCAGCAGCGTAGAGGGGACTAGCGGACCGTACAATGAGCAGTTCTTC.